Following are 13 T cell receptor beta chains from one sample sequenced in a study of early T cells in non-severe SARS-CoV-2 infection. TCRdb re-called the 5' RACE reads with MiXCR, one entry per CDR3 protein. The sample lists more than 45,000 distinct CDR3 sequences, around 6% occurring once. The sequencing input was whole blood. Every receptor here comes from an adult who was a healthcare worker with PCR-confirmed SARS-CoV-2 infection or an uninfected control (not recorded which).

This clonotype was detected a few times. The rearrangement joins TRBV10-3 to TRBJ1-6, with D tentatively TRBD1 (5 bases). This CDR3 is built from 17 residues. V dropped 3 bases and J dropped 7 bases, with 19 bases sitting between them. The germline V gene encodes CDR1 ENHRY and CDR2 SYGVKD. In nucleotides, the CDR3 is TGTGCCATCAGTGACCCTATCGGGGGGTCCGGGAATTCACCCCTCCACTTT. It specifies CAISDPIGGSGNSPLHF.

This clonotype was detected a few times. The chain joins TRBV23-1 to TRBJ1-5; D uncertain. TRBV23-1 is annotated as an ORF whose role is uncertain. The length of the CDR3 is 16 residues. V was clipped by 0 bases and J by 0 bases, with 9 bases between them. The CDR3 sequence is CASSQSRRASNQPQHF. CDR3 nucleotide sequence: TGCGCCAGCAGTCAATCAAGGAGGGCTAGCAATCAGCCCCAGCATTTT.

The chain carries TRBV18 and TRBJ2-5; TRBD1 aligns across 8 bases. This CDR3 is built from 15 residues. Looked up from germline, CDR1 is KGHSH and CDR2 is LQKENI. Unmatched junction bases numbered 5, after V lost 3 bases and J lost 2 bases. The CDR3 reads CASSPPGTGQETQYF. For the CDR3, the DNA is TGTGCCAGCTCACCGCCTGGGACAGGTCAAGAGACCCAGTACTTC.

J is TRBJ2-5 and V is TRBV7-9; D may be TRBD1 (5 bases). This CDR3 contains 13 residues. The germline V and J ends were trimmed by 3 bases and 5 bases, with 10 bases remaining between them. Germline loops: CDR1 SEHNR, CDR2 FQNEAQ (reference sequence). For the CDR3, the DNA is TGTGCCAGCAGCTTGCAGGGTTGGGAGACCCAGTACTTC. Protein sequence: CASSLQGWETQYF. Supplemented by reference TRBV7-9 and TRBJ2-5, the full variable domain reads DTGVSQNPRHKITKRGQNVTFRCDPISEHNRLYWYRQTLGQGPEFLTYFQNEAQLEKSRLLSDRFSAERPKGSFSTLEIQRTEQGDSAMYLCASSLQGWETQYFGPGTRLLVL.

J is TRBJ2-1 and V is TRBV14, with D perhaps assigned TRBD1 or TRBD2 (5 bases each). Between the trimmed V and J ends, which lost 4 bases and 0 bases, there was a span of 7 bases. The CDR3 extends over 14 amino acids. Germline CDR1 and CDR2: SGHDN and FVKESK. CDR3: CASSRGSSYNEQFF. The CDR3, as DNA: TGTGCCAGCAGCCGGGGGAGCTCCTACAATGAGCAGTTCTTC. The variable domain in full, completed from reference TRBV14 and TRBJ2-1, reads EAGVTQFPSHSVIEKGQTVTLRCDPISGHDNLYWYRRVMGKEIKFLLHFVKESKQDESGMPNNRFLAERTGGTYSTLKVQPAELEDSGVYFCASSRGSSYNEQFFGPGTRLTVL.

This clonotype was seen many times. The conserved phenylalanine or tryptophan is not found at the CDR3 terminus, so this likely reflects a read error. The DNA is left out, because the CDR3 cannot be placed on it with certainty; the CDR3 is given as TCRdb lists it. V usage is TRBV7-2 and J usage is TRBJ2-5; the table's TRBD2 call for D was not verified on the DNA. CDR1 is SGHTA, CDR2 FQGNSA, per germline. Counting both end residues, the CDR3 totals 11 amino acids. The CDR3 here is CASRHRDYLSL.

In its sample, this clonotype was seen many times. The chain combines TRBV11-2 with TRBJ2-1; the match to TRBD2 covers 13 bases. Losses at the gene ends were 3 bases for V and 5 bases for J; bases not matched to a gene: 13. The CDR3 length is 19 residues. From germline, CDR1 is SGHAT and CDR2 FQNNGV. Written as DNA, the CDR3 is TGTGCCAGCAGCTTCGGACTAGCGGGAGCTAGGGTGGGGCACAATGAGCAGTTCTTC. It is translated as CASSFGLAGARVGHNEQFF.

This clonotype was counted many times. Because the CDR3 is missing its conserved closing phenylalanine or tryptophan, this is likely a read error. The J gene is TRBJ2-7, the V gene TRBV20-1; D is ambiguous. The V gene's germline CDR1 is DFQATT and CDR2 SNEGSKA (reference sequence). The CDR3 is made up of 12 amino acids. The germline V and J ends were trimmed by 5 bases and 0 bases, with 8 bases remaining between them. CDR3 loop: CSARLSSYEQYC. The CDR3 bases are TGCAGTGCTCGCCTCAGCTCCTACGAGCAGTACTGC.

This clonotype was counted ten times or more. This chain joins TRBV7-2 and TRBJ2-1; the match to TRBD2 covers 13 bases. The germline V gene has CDR1 SGHTA and CDR2 FQGNSA. This CDR3 has 16 residues. J lost 2 bases, V lost 5 bases, and 3 bases had no gene match. CDR3 sequence reads: CASSTGLAGPYNEQFF. For the CDR3, the DNA is TGTGCCAGCAGCACGGGACTAGCGGGGCCCTACAATGAGCAGTTCTTC.

This clonotype was picked up many times. V gene TRBV5-1 combines with J gene TRBJ1-5, with D unresolved. The CDR3 length is 15 residues. Germline V CDR1 and CDR2: SGHRS, YFSETQ. V dropped 1 base and J dropped 0 bases, with 8 bases sitting between them. Written as DNA, the CDR3 is TGCGCCAGCAGCTTGCTCCCATTTAGCAATCAGCCCCAGCATTTT. Amino acids: CASSLLPFSNQPQHF.

The CDR3 loop reads CASRNRGGPMDTEAFF. CDR3 bases: TGTGCCAGCAGAAATCGGGGGGGACCTATGGACACTGAAGCTTTCTTT. V and J are TRBV12-3 or TRBV12-4 and TRBJ1-1, with D possibly being TRBD1 (5 bases). CDR3 size: 16 residues. V dropped 6 bases and J dropped 3 bases, with 20 bases sitting between them.

V and J are TRBV7-3 and TRBJ2-3; 10 bases match TRBD2. Per germline, CDR1 SGHTA and CDR2 FQGTGA. The CDR3 is made up of 14 amino acids. Trimming at V came to 8 bases and at J to 5 bases, leaving 7 bases not matched to a gene. The CDR3 DNA sequence: TGTGCCAGCTGCGAGCGGGGGGGCCGAGATACGCAGTATTTT. Amino acid sequence: CASCERGGRDTQYF.

This clonotype was observed many times. V usage is TRBV11-3 and J usage is TRBJ2-3; tentative D call: TRBD2 (5 bases). Germline CDR1 is SGHNT and CDR2 is YENEEA. The CDR3 runs 16 residues. V was cut by 5 bases and J by 0 bases, with 15 bases left in between. The DNA for the CDR3 is TGTGCCAGCAGCCCAGGCCAAGGAGGTAGCACAGATACGCAGTATTTT. This encodes CASSPGQGGSTDTQYF.